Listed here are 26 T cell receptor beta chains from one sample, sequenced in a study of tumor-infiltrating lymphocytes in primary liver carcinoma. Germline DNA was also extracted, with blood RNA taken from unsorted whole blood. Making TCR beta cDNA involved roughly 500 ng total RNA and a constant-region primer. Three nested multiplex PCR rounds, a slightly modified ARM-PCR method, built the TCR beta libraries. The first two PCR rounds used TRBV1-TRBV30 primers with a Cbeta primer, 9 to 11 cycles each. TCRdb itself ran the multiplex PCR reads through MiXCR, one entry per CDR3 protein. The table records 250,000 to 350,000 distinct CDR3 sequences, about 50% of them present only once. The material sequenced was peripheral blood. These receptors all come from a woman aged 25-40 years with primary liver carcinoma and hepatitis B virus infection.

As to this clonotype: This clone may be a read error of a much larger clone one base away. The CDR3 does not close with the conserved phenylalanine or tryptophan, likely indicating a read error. DNA for the CDR3: TGTGCCAGCAGTTCTACTAGCGGGAGTTCCGATACGCAGTATCTT. Translation: CASSSTSGSSDTQYL. The J gene is TRBJ2-3, the V gene TRBV12-3 or TRBV12-4; 11 bases are a match to TRBD2. Germline trimming cut 4 bases from V and 6 bases from J; bases unmatched to any gene: 6. The CDR3 extends over 15 amino acids.

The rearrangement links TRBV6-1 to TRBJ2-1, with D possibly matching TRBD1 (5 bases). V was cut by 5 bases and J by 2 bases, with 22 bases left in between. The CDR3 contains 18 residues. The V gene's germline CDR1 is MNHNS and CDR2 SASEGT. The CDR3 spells CASSPRVVQGRPYNEQFF. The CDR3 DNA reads TGTGCCAGCAGTCCCCGCGTGGTGCAGGGCCGCCCCTACAATGAGCAGTTCTTC.

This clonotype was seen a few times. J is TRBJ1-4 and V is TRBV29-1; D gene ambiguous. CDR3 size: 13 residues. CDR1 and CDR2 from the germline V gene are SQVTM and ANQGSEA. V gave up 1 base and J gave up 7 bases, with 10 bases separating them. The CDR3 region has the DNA TGCAGCGTTGAAGGAGAGTACGGTGAAAAACTGTTTTTT. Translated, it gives CSVEGEYGEKLFF. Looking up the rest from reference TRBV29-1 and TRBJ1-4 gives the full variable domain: SAVISQKPSRDICQRGTSLTIQCQVDSQVTMMFWYRQQPGQSLTLIATANQGSEATYESGFVIDKFPISRPNLTFSTLTVSNMSPEDSSIYLCSVEGEYGEKLFFGSGTQLSVL.

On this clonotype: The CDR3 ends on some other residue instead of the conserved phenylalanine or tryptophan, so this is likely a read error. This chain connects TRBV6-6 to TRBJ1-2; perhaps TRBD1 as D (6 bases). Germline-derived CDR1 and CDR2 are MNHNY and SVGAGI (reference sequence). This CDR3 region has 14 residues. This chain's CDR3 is CASTPSRGNHGYTS. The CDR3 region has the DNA TGTGCCAGCACCCCCTCCAGGGGTAACCATGGCTACACCTCC.

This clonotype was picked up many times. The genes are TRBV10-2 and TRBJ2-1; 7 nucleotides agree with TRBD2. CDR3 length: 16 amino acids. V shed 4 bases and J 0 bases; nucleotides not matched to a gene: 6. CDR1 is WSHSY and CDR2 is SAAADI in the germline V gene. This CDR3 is CASSVDGGSSYNEQFF. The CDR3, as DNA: TGCGCCAGCAGTGTGGATGGCGGGAGCTCCTACAATGAGCAGTTCTTC.

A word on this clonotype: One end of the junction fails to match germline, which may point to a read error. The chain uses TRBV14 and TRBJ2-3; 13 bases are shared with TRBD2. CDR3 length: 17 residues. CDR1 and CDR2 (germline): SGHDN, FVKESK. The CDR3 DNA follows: TGTGCCAACAGCCAAGCTATGGGACTAGCGGGAAGGCTTACGCAGTATTTT. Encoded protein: CANSQAMGLAGRLTQYF.

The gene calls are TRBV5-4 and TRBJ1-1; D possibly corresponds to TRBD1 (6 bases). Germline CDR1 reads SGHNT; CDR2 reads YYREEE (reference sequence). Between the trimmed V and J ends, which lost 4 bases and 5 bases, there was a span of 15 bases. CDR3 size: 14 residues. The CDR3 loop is CASSIPGARTEAFF. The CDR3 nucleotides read TGTGCCAGCAGCATTCCAGGGGCTAGAACTGAAGCTTTCTTT.

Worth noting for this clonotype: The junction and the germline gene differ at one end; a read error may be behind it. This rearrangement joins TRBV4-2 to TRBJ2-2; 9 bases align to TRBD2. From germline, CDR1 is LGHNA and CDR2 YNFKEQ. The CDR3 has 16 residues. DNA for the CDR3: TGTGCCAGCGGCCAAGAAGGGCTAGCGGGAACCGGGGAGCTGTTTTTT. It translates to CASGQEGLAGTGELFF.

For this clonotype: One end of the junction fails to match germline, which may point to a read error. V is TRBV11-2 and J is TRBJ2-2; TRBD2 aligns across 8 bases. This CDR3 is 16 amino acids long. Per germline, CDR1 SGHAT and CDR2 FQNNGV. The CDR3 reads CASSPAGGWYTGDLFF. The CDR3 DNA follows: TGTGCCAGTAGTCCCGCGGGGGGCTGGTACACCGGGGACCTGTTTTTT.

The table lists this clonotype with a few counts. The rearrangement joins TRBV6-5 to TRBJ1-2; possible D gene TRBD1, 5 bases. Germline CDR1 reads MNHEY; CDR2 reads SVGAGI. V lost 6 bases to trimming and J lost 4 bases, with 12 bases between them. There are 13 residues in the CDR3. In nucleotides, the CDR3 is TGTGCCAGCAGCCCCTCCGGGGGCTATGGCTACACCTTC. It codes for CASSPSGGYGYTF.

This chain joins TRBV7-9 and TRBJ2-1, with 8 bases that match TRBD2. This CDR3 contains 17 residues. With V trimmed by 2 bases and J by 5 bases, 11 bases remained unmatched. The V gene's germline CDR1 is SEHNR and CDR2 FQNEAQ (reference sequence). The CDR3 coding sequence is TGTGCCAGCAGCTTATTGTCCAGCGGGAGCATGCACAATGAGCAGTTCTTC. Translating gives CASSLLSSGSMHNEQFF.

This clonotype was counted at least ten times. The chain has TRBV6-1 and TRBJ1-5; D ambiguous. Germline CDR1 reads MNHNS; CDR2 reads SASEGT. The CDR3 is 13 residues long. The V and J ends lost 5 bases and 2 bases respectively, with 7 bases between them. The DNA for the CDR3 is TGTGCCAGCAGTCGGAGCCGCAATCAGCCCCAGCATTTT. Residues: CASSRSRNQPQHF.

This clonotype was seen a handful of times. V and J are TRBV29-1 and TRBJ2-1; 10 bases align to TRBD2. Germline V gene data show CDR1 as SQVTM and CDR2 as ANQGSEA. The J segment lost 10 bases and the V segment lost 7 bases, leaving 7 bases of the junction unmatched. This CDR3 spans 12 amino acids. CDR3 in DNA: TGCAGCGCCACGAGCGGGAGGGGCGAGCAGTTCTTC. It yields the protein CSATSGRGEQFF.

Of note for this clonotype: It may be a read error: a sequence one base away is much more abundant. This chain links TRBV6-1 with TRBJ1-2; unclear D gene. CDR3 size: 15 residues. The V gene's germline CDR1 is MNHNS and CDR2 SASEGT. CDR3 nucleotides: TGTGCCAGCAAAAGGGAACACAGTCGGGTCTATGGCTACATCTTC. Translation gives CASKREHSRVYGYIF.

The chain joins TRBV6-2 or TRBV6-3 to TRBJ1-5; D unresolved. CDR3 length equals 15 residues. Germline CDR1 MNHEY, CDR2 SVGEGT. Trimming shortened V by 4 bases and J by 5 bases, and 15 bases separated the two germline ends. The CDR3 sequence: CASSSLRGNHQPQHF. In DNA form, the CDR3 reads TGTGCCAGCAGTTCTCTGCGGGGAAATCATCAGCCCCAGCATTTT.

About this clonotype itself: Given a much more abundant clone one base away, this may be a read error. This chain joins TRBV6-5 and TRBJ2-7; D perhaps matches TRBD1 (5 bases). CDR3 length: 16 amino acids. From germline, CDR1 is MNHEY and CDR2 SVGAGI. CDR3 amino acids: CASGYSGPPRVYEQYF. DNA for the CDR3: TGTGCCAGCGGTTACAGTGGCCCTCCCAGGGTCTACGAGCAGTACTTC.

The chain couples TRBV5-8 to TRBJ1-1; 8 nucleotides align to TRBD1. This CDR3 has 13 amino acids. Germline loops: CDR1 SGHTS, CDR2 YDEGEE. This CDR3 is CPSRTGPYTEAFF. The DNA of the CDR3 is TGTCCCTCCCGGACAGGGCCTTACACTGAAGCTTTCTTT.

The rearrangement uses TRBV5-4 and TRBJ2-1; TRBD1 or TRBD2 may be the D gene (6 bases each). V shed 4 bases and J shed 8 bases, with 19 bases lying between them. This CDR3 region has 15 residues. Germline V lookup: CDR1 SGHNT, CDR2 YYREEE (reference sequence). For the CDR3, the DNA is TGTGCCAGCAGCACAGAGGGGGGAGGCCATTATGAGCAGTTCTTC. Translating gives CASSTEGGGHYEQFF.

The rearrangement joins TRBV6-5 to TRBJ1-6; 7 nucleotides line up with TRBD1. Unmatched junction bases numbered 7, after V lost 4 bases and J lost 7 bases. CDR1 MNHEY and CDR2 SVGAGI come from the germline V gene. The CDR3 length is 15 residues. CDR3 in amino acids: CASSFRQGGNSPLHF. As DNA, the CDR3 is TGTGCCAGCAGTTTCAGACAGGGCGGAAATTCACCCCTCCACTTT.

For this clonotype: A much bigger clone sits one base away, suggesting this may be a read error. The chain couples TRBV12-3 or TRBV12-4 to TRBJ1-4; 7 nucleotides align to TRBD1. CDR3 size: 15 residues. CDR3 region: CTSSLFDRVNEKLFF. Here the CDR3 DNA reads TGTACCAGCAGTTTATTCGACAGGGTTAATGAAAAACTGTTTTTT.

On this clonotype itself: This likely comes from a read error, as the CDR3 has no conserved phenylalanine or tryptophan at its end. CDR3 DNA sequence: TGTGTCAGCAGCTACTTAGGCACGGACATAACCCCTTACGATGAGCAGTTCATC. Translated, it gives CVSSYLGTDITPYDEQFI. The chain is built from TRBV11-2 and TRBJ2-5; the D gene is possibly TRBD1 (5 bases). The J call may be faulty, since TRBJ2-1 better matches the DNA end. The CDR3 totals 18 residues. The germline V gene has CDR1 SGHAT and CDR2 FQNNGV.

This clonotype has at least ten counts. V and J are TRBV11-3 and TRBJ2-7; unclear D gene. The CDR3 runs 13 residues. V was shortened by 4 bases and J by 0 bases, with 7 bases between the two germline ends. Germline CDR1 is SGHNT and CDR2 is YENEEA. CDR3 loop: CASSWTGSYEQYF. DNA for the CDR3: TGTGCCAGCAGCTGGACGGGCTCCTACGAGCAGTACTTC.

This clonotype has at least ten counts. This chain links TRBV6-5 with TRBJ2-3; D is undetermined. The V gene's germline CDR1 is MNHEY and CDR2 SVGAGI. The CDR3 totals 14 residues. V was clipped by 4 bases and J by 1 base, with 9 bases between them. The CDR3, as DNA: TGTGCCAGCAGTTCCCTGGCTGGCACAGATACGCAGTATTTT. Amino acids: CASSSLAGTDTQYF.

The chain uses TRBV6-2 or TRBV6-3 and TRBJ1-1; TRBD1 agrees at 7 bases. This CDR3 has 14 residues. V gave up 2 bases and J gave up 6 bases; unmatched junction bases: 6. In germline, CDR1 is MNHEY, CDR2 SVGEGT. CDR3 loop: CASSYAGGRAEAFF. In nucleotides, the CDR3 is TGTGCCAGCAGTTACGCAGGGGGACGGGCTGAAGCTTTCTTT.

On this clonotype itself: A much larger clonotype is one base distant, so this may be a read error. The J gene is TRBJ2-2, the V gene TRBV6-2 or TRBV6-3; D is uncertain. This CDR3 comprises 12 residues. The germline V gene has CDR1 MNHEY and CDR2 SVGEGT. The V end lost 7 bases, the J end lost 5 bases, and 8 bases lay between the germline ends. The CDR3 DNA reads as TGTGCCAGCATCTCCGGGACCGGGGAGCTGTTTTTT. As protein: CASISGTGELFF.

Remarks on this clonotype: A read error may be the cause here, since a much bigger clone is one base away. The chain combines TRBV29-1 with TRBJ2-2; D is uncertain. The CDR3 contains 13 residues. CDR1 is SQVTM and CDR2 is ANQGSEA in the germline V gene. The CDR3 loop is CGVLLGNTGELFF. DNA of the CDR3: TGCGGCGTTTTGTTGGGGAACACCGGGGAGCTGTTTTTT.